One T cell receptor beta chain is described in this entry. The antigen remains undetermined. TCRdb analysed the RACE reads with MiXCR anew, one entry per CDR3 protein. The sample shows around 300,000 distinct CDR3 sequences, about 7% of them seen only once. Time point given: patch test 1, 2 weeks after DPC sensitization. The treatment: therapeutic diphenylcyclopropenone sensitization with weekly scalp DPC. At patch-test visits, sampling came before the patch test. The data stem from a study of human T cells and chemical hapten exposure. Study-wide context: Patients' scalps got diphenylcyclopropenone weekly throughout the roughly 23-week study. Study results and limitations: Versus controls, expanded TCRs had significantly more large CDR3 similarity clusters.

The starting material was whole blood, obtained in connection with sensitization to the hapten diphenylcyclopropenone (DPC). This receptor was taken from a woman younger than 35 with alopecia areata. Some clones in this sample may be carry-over from other donors' samples.

The CDR3 DNA reads TGCAGTGCTAGGGCCCTAGCGGATAGCTCCTACGAGCAGTACTTC. This gives the protein CSARALADSSYEQYF. The J gene is TRBJ2-7, the V gene TRBV20-1; 7 nucleotides line up with TRBD2. This CDR3 is 15 amino acids long. Unmatched junction bases numbered 8, after V lost 3 bases and J lost 0 bases. Germline V CDR1 and CDR2: DFQATT, SNEGSKA (reference sequence).